This TCR beta chain was sequenced during a study of CD8+ T cells in alopecia areata. On the study more broadly: The tofacitinib course ran for 6 to 18 months and was followed by 6 months off drug. Findings of the study overall: Normal scalp showed lower clonality than lesional scalp, especially alopecia totalis/universalis.

RNA was isolated and reverse transcribed to cDNA, the sequencing template. Sequencing was performed with immunoSEQ multiplex PCR; in TCRdb, only in-frame clones are kept and a portion is missing. The top ten clones hold around 0.48% of a sample with hundreds of thousands of clones, roughly two fifths of them seen once. This clone was observed a few times. Its specificity is unknown. Trimming took 4 bases from V and 10 from J; bases not matched to a gene: 6. The germline CDR1 and CDR2 sequences are SNHLY and FYNNEI. This CDR3 is 13 amino acids long. Regarding treatment: oral pan-JAK inhibitor, 5-10 mg twice daily. It was from alopecia areata patients that lesional scalp punch biopsies and peripheral blood were collected.

The receptor comes from a human donor with alopecia areata. Material: CD4+ T cells sorted from blood, obtained at roughly week 30, from a patient treated with tofacitinib. This chain joins TRBV2 and TRBJ2-1, with 8 bases that match TRBD1. CDR3 nucleotide sequence: TGTGCCAGCAGTGTTACACAGGGGGACGAGCAGTTCTTC. Amino acids: CASSVTQGDEQFF.